This TCR beta chain was captured in a study of graft-versus-host responses after intestinal transplantation. Study-wide background: Transplant types were multivisceral, liver-intestinal, or isolated intestinal. Recipients uniformly received anti-thymocyte globulin induction, followed by tacrolimus and steroids for approximately 3 years.

Investigators plated roughly 200,000 CFSE-labeled responder cells together with roughly 200,000 irradiated stimulator cells labeled with violet dye. The CDR3 runs to 13 residues. V was clipped by 2 bases and J by 4 bases, with 9 bases between them. Per germline, CDR1 SGHNT and CDR2 YYREEE (reference sequence). Profiled with immunoSEQ multiplex PCR; TCRdb holds only in-frame clones, not every one. The table includes about 13,000 clones, around 30% detected once. The genes are TRBV5-4 and TRBJ1-1, with TRBD1 as a possible D gene (5 bases). The source is a human patient who received an intestinal transplant. Material: alloreactive CD8+ T cells from a mixed lymphocyte reaction culture, obtained before intestinal transplant. Subset indicated: CFSE-low proliferating T cells sorted from roughly 6-day pre-transplant mixed lymphocyte reaction (GvH or HvG direction). CDR3 in amino acids: CASSFGAATEAFF. The DNA of the CDR3 is TGTGCCAGCAGCTTCGGGGCGGCCACTGAAGCTTTCTTT.